The T cell receptor (beta chain) described here comes from a study of tumor-infiltrating lymphocytes in primary liver carcinoma. Across the study: Primary liver carcinoma in the patients was surgically resected. Study-level points and caveats: Pairs of tumor regions overlapped more than tumor-adjacent and tumor-blood pairs did. CD8+ and CD4+ repertoires went uncompared, the samples being bulk unsorted.

From germline, CDR1 is MDHEN and CDR2 SYDVKM. The CDR3 is 15 amino acids. Production of TCR beta cDNA used around 500 ng total RNA together with a constant-region primer. A slightly modified ARM-PCR protocol with three nested multiplex PCR rounds produced these TCR beta libraries. Researchers ran the first two PCR rounds for roughly 10 cycles each with TRBV1-TRBV30 forward primers and a C-beta reverse primer. TCRdb fed the multiplex PCR reads into MiXCR, producing one record per CDR3 protein. Here the sample spans about 310,000 distinct CDR3 sequences, around three fifths being singletons. In regard to this clonotype: The antigen remains undetermined. The junction departs from germline at one end; a sequencing error may be responsible.

Extraction also yielded germline DNA, while blood RNA was obtained from unsorted whole blood. The rearrangement uses TRBV28 and TRBJ1-2; D is unresolved. Input material: peripheral blood. The sequence was collected from a woman between 25 and 40 years old with primary liver carcinoma and hepatitis B virus infection. CDR3 DNA: TGTGCCAGCAGGAAGACCCATACTGAGCTGTATGGCTACATCTTC. Protein product: CASRKTHTELYGYIF.